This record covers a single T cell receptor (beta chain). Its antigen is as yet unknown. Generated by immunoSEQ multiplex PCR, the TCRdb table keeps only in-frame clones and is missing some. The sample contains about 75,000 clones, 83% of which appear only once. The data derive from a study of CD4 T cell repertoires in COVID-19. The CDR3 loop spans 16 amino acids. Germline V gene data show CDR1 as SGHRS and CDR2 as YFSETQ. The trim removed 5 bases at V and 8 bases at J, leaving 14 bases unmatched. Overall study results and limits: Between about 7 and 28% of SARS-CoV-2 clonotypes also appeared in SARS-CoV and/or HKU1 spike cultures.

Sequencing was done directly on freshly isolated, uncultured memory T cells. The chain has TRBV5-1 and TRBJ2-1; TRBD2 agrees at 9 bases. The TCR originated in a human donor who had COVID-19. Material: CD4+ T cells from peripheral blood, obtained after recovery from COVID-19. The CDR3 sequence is CASRMFPGLAYDEQFF. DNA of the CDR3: TGCGCCAGCAGGATGTTTCCGGGACTAGCTTACGATGAGCAGTTCTTC.